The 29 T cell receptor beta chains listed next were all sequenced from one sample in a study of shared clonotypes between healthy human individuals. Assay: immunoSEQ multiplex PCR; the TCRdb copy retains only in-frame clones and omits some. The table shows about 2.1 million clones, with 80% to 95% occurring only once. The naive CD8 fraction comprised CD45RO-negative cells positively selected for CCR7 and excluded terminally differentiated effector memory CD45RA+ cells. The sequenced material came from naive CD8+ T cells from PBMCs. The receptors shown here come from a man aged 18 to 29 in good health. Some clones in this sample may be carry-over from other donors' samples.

CDR3: CASSTEQGAVTEAFF. CDR3 in DNA: TGTGCCAGTAGTACCGAACAAGGGGCGGTTACTGAAGCTTTCTTT. This chain joins TRBV19 and TRBJ1-1; a possible D gene is TRBD1 (5 bases). The V end was cut by 4 bases, the J end by 5 bases, with 17 bases between. The CDR3 is 15 amino acids. From germline, CDR1 is LNHDA and CDR2 SQIVND (reference sequence). The whole variable domain, filled in from reference TRBV19 and TRBJ1-1, reads DGGITQSPKYLFRKEGQNVTLSCEQNLNHDAMYWYRQDPGQGLRLIYYSQIVNDFQKGDIAEGYSVSREKKESFPLTVTSAQKNPTAFYLCASSTEQGAVTEAFFGQGTRLTVV.

The CDR3 DNA follows: TGTGCCAGCAGTTTCGGGCTGGGTGAGGGAGCTGGGGCCAACGTCCTGACTTTC. This sequence encodes CASSFGLGEGAGANVLTF. The chain employs TRBV28 and TRBJ2-6; D might be TRBD2 (5 bases). The germline CDR1 and CDR2 sequences are MDHEN and SYDVKM. The CDR3 spans 18 residues. Trimming took off 3 bases at V and 2 bases at J, with 17 bases between the two ends. Full variable domain (missing parts from reference TRBV28 and TRBJ2-6): DVKVTQSSRYLVKRTGEKVFLECVQDMDHENMFWYRQDPGLGLRLIYFSYDVKMKEKGDIPEGYSVSREKKERFSLILESASTNQTSMYLCASSFGLGEGAGANVLTFGAGSRLTVL.

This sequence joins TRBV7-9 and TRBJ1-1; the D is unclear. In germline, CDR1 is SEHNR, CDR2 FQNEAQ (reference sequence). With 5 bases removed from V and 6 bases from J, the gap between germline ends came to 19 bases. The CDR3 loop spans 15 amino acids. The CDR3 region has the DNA TGTGCCAGCAGCCCAGAGCCGCGGGATCGGCCTGAAGCTTTCTTT. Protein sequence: CASSPEPRDRPEAFF. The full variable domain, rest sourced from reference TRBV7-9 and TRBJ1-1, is DTGVSQNPRHKITKRGQNVTFRCDPISEHNRLYWYRQTLGQGPEFLTYFQNEAQLEKSRLLSDRFSAERPKGSFSTLEIQRTEQGDSAMYLCASSPEPRDRPEAFFGQGTRLTVV.

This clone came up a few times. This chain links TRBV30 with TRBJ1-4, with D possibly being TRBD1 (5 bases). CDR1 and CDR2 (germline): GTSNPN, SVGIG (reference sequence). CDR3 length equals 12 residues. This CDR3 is CASGTSSEKLFF. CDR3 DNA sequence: TGTGCATCCGGGACCTCGTCGGAAAAACTGTTTTTT.

The chain's CDR3 is CASSQVWDRYTEAFF. The DNA for the CDR3 is TGCGCCAGCAGCCAAGTTTGGGACAGATACACTGAAGCTTTCTTT. This chain connects TRBV4-3 to TRBJ1-1; 7 nucleotides match TRBD1. Germline trimming cut 1 base from V and 3 bases from J; bases unmatched to any gene: 5. Germline CDR1 and CDR2: LGHNA and YSLEER. CDR3 length: 15 residues.

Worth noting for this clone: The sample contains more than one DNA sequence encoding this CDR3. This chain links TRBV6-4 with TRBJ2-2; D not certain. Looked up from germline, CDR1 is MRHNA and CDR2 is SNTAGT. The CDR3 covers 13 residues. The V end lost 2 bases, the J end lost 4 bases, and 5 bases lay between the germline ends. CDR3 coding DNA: TGTGCCAGCAGTGACACCACCACCGGGGAGCTGTTTTTT. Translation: CASSDTTTGELFF.

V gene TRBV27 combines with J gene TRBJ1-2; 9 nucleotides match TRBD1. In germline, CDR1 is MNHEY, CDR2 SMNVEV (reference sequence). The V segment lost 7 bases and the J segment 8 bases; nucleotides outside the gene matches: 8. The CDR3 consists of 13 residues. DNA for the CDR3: TGTGCCAGCAAAATTACAGGGGGCGCGGGCTACACCTTC. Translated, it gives CASKITGGAGYTF.

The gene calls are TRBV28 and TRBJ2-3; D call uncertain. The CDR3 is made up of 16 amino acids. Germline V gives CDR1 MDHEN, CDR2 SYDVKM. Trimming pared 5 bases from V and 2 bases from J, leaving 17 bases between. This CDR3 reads CASSTQGWVVTDTQYF. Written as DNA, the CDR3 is TGTGCCAGCAGTACTCAAGGGTGGGTGGTCACAGATACGCAGTATTTT.

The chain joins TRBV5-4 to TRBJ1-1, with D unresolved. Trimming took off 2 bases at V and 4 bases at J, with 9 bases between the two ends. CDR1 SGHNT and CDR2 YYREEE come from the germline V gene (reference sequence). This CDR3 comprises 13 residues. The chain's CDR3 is CASSLREGTEAFF. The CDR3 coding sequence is TGTGCCAGCAGCTTACGAGAGGGCACTGAAGCTTTCTTT.

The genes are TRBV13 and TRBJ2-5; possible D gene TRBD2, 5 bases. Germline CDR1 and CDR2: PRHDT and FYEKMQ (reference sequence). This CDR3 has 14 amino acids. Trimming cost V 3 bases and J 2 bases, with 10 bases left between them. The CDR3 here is CASSLIGIQETQYF. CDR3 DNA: TGTGCCAGCAGCTTGATCGGGATTCAAGAGACCCAGTACTTC.

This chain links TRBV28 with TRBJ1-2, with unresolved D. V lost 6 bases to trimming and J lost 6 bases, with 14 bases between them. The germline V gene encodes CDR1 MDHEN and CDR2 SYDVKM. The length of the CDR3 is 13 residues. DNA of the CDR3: TGTGCCAGCAGGGTTGAGGCAATCGATGGCTACACCTTC. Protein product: CASRVEAIDGYTF.

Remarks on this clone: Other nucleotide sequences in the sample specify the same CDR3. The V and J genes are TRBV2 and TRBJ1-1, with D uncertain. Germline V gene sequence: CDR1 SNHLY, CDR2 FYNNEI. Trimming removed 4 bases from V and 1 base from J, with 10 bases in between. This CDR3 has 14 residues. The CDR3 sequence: CASSAGAGNTEAFF. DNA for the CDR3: TGTGCCAGCAGTGCAGGTGCCGGGAACACTGAAGCTTTCTTT.

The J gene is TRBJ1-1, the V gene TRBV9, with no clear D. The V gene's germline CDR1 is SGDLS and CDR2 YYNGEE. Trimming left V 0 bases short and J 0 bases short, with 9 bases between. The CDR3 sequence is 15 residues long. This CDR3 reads CASSVVGSMNTEAFF. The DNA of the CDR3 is TGTGCCAGCAGCGTAGTAGGCAGTATGAACACTGAAGCTTTCTTT.

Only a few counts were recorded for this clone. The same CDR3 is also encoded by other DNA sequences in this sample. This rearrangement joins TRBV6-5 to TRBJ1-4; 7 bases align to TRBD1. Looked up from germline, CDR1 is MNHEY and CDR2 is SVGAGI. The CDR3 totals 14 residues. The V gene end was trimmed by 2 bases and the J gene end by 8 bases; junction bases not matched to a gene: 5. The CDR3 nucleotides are TGTGCCAGCAGTTACGGGCAGGGGGGCGAAAAACTGTTTTTT. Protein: CASSYGQGGEKLFF.

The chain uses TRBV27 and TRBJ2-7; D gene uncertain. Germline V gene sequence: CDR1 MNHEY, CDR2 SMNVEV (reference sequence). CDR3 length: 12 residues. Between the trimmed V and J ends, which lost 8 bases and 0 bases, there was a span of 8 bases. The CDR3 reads CASRFGSYEQYF. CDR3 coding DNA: TGTGCCAGCCGATTTGGCTCCTACGAGCAGTACTTC.

The DNA for the CDR3 is TGTGCCAGCAGTCTACCCCAGGGCCCCTACGAGCAGTACTTC. It codes for CASSLPQGPYEQYF. The chain uses TRBV28 and TRBJ2-7; weak D call: TRBD1 (5 bases). Trimming removed 5 bases at V and 2 bases at J, with 13 bases between. This CDR3 is built from 14 residues. CDR1 MDHEN and CDR2 SYDVKM come from the germline V gene.

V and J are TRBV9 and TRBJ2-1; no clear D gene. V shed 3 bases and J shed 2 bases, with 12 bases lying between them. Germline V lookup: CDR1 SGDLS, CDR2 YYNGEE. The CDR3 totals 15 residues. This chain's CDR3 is CASSEGSGAYNEQFF. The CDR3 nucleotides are TGTGCCAGCAGCGAGGGCTCGGGTGCCTACAATGAGCAGTTCTTC.

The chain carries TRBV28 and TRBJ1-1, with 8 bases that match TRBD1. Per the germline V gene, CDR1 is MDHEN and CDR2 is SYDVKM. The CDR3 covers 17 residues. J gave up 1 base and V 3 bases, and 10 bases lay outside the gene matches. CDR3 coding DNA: TGTGCCAGCAGTTTCTCGCAGGGGGCTCGAGGGAACACTGAAGCTTTCTTT. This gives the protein CASSFSQGARGNTEAFF.

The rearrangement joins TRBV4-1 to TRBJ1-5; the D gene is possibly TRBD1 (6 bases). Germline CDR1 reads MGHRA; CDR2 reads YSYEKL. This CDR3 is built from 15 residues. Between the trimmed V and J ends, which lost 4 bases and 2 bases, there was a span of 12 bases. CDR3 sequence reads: CASSPVHRGNQPQHF. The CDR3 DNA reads TGCGCCAGCAGCCCAGTCCACAGGGGCAATCAGCCCCAGCATTTT.

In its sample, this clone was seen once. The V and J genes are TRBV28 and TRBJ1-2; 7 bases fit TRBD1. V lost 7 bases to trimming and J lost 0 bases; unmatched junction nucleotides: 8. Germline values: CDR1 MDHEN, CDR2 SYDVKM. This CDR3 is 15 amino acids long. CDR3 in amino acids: CASTQGVYANYGYTF. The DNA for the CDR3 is TGTGCCAGCACCCAGGGGGTCTATGCTAACTATGGCTACACCTTC.

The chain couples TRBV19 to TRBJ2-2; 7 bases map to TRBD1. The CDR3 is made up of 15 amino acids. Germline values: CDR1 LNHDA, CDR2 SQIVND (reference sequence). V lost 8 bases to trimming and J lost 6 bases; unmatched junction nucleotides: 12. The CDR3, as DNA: TGTGCCAGTGGTTCAGACAGGGAAGGCGCCGGGGAGCTGTTTTTT. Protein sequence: CASGSDREGAGELFF.

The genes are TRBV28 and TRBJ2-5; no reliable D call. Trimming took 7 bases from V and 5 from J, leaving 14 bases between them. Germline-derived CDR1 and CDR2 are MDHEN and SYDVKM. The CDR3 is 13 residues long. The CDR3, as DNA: TGTGCCAGCACCCTGGGGATGTTGGAGACCCAGTACTTC. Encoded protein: CASTLGMLETQYF. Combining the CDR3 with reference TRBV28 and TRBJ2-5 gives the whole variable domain DVKVTQSSRYLVKRTGEKVFLECVQDMDHENMFWYRQDPGLGLRLIYFSYDVKMKEKGDIPEGYSVSREKKERFSLILESASTNQTSMYLCASTLGMLETQYFGPGTRLLVL.

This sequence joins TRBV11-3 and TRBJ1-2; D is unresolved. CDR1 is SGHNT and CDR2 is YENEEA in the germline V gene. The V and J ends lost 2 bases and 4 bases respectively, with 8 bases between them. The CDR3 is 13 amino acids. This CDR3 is CASSLNEGYGYTF. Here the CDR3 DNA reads TGTGCCAGCAGCTTAAACGAGGGCTATGGCTACACCTTC.

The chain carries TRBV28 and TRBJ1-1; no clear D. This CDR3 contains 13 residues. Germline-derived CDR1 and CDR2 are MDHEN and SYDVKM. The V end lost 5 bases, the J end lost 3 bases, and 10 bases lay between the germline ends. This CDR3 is CASSPRWDTEAFF. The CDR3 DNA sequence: TGTGCCAGCAGTCCGCGTTGGGACACTGAAGCTTTCTTT.

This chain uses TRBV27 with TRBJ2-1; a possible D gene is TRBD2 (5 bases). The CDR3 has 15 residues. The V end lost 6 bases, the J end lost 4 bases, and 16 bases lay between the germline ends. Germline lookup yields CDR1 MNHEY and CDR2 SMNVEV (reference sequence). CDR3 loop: CASSASGSGYNEQFF. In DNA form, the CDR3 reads TGTGCCAGCAGCGCCTCTGGGAGCGGTTACAATGAGCAGTTCTTC.

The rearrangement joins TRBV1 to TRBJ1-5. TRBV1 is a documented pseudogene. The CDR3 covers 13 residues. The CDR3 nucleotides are TGCGCCAGCTGCCCCGAGCATGGGCAGCCCCAGCATTTT. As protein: CASCPEHGQPQHF.

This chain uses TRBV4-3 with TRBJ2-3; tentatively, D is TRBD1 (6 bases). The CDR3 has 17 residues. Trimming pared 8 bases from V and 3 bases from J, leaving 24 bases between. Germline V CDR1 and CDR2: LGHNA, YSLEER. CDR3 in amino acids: CASAPGVLQGETDTQYF. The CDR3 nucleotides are TGCGCCAGCGCCCCCGGAGTCTTACAGGGAGAGACAGATACGCAGTATTTT.

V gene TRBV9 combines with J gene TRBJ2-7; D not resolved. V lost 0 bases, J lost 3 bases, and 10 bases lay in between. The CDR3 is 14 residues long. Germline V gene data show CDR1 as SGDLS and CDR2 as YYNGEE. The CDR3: CASSVVGTGYEQYF. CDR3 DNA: TGTGCCAGCAGCGTAGTGGGCACGGGCTACGAGCAGTACTTC.

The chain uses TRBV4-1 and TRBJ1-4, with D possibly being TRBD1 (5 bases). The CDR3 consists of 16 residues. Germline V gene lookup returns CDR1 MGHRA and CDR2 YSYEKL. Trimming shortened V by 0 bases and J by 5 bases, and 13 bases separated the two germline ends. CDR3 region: CASSQDLRDWNEKLFF. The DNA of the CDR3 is TGCGCCAGCAGCCAAGATTTGAGGGACTGGAATGAAAAACTGTTTTTT.